These T cell receptor beta chains were read from a single sample in a study of shared clonotypes between healthy human individuals. Clones were sequenced by immunoSEQ multiplex PCR, and TCRdb holds only the in-frame ones, with some missing. The repertoire includes over a million clones, around 95% of them detected once, and approximately 1% sits in the top ten. Sequencing was done on a sample of naive CD4+ T cells sorted from blood. Receptor source: a man aged 25-40 years in good health. The CDR3 runs from the conserved cysteine through the conserved F or W. The D gene is left open where the match is weak. Clone size is given for some rows only: seen once, a few or many times, or a class if the clone is expanded.

clone size	V gene	D gene	J gene	CDR3 protein	CDR3 DNA
-	TRBV29-1	-	TRBJ1-1	CSVVKTAVTEAFF	TGCAGCGTTGTTAAGACGGCCGTCACTGAAGCTTTCTTT
-	TRBV5-6	-	TRBJ2-1	CASSLQQGSYNEQFF	TGTGCCAGCAGCTTGCAGCAGGGCTCCTACAATGAGCAGTTCTTC
-	TRBV11-3	-	TRBJ2-1	CASSGRRVSGSSYNEQFF	TGTGCCAGCAGCGGGAGGAGAGTTTCCGGGAGCTCCTACAATGAGCAGTTCTTC
-	TRBV11-3	-	TRBJ2-1	CASSEGRDPYNEQFF	TGTGCCAGCAGCGAAGGGCGGGACCCCTACAATGAGCAGTTCTTC
-	TRBV5-1	TRBD2	TRBJ2-5	CASSPRLADTETQYF	TGCGCCAGCAGCCCCCGACTAGCGGATACAGAGACCCAGTACTTC
-	TRBV9	TRBD2	TRBJ2-5	CASSVASGSETQYF	TGTGCCAGCAGCGTAGCTAGCGGGAGTGAGACCCAGTACTTC
once	TRBV27	TRBD2	TRBJ2-7	CASSKGTNSDYEQYF	TGTGCCAGCAGTAAAGGGACTAACTCCGACTACGAGCAGTACTTC
-	TRBV5-4	TRBD1	TRBJ2-1	CASSAKAGQGTNEQFF	TGTGCCAGCAGCGCAAAAGCAGGACAGGGGACCAATGAGCAGTTCTTC
-	TRBV11-3	TRBD2	TRBJ2-1	CASSHKLAEYNEQFF	TGTGCCAGCAGCCATAAACTAGCGGAGTACAATGAGCAGTTCTTC
-	TRBV29-1	TRBD2	TRBJ2-5	CSVLSGRHQETQYF	TGCAGCGTCCTTAGCGGGAGGCACCAAGAGACCCAGTACTTC
once	TRBV11-2	TRBD2	TRBJ2-7	CASRQLAGAYEQYF	TGTGCCAGTAGACAACTAGCGGGAGCTTACGAGCAGTACTTC
-	TRBV5-4	TRBD1	TRBJ2-7	CASSLAGTGDYEQYF	TGTGCCAGCAGCTTAGCCGGGACAGGGGATTACGAGCAGTACTTC
-	TRBV18	TRBD2	TRBJ2-7	CASSPSTSGSHEQYF	TGTGCCAGCTCACCCTCGACTAGCGGGTCACACGAGCAGTACTTC
-	TRBV5-1	TRBD2	TRBJ2-7	CASSPLSGGDYEQYF	TGCGCCAGCAGCCCCCTCTCGGGGGGGGACTACGAGCAGTACTTC
-	TRBV19	-	TRBJ2-2	CASSMRLDGPNTGELFF	TGTGCCAGTAGTATGCGCCTGGATGGACCGAACACCGGGGAGCTGTTTTTT
-	TRBV5-4	-	TRBJ2-4	CASSPHPGTGGIAKNIQYF	TGTGCCAGCAGCCCCCACCCCGGGACCGGGGGCATAGCCAAAAACATTCAGTACTTC
-	TRBV28	TRBD1	TRBJ1-2	CASVSPTGLKGYTF	TGTGCCAGCGTCTCCCCGACAGGGTTGAAGGGCTACACCTTC